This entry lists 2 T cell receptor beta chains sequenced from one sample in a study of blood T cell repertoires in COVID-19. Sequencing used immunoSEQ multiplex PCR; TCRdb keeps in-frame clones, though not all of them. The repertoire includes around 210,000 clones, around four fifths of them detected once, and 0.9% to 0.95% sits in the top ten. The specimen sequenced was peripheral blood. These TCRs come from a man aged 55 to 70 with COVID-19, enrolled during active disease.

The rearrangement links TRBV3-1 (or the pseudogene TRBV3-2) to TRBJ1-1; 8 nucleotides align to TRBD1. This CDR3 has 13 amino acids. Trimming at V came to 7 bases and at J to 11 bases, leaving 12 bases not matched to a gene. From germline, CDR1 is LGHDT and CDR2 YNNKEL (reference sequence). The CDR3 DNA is TGTGCCAGCACGCGGGCGGACAGGGCCGAGGCTTTCTTT. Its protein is CASTRADRAEAFF.

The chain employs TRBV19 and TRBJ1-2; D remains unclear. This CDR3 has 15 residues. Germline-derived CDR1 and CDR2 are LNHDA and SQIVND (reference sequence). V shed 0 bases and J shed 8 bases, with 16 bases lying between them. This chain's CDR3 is CASSIDTSAAGGYTF. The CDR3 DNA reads TGTGCCAGTAGTATAGATACTTCGGCAGCCGGGGGCTACACCTTC.